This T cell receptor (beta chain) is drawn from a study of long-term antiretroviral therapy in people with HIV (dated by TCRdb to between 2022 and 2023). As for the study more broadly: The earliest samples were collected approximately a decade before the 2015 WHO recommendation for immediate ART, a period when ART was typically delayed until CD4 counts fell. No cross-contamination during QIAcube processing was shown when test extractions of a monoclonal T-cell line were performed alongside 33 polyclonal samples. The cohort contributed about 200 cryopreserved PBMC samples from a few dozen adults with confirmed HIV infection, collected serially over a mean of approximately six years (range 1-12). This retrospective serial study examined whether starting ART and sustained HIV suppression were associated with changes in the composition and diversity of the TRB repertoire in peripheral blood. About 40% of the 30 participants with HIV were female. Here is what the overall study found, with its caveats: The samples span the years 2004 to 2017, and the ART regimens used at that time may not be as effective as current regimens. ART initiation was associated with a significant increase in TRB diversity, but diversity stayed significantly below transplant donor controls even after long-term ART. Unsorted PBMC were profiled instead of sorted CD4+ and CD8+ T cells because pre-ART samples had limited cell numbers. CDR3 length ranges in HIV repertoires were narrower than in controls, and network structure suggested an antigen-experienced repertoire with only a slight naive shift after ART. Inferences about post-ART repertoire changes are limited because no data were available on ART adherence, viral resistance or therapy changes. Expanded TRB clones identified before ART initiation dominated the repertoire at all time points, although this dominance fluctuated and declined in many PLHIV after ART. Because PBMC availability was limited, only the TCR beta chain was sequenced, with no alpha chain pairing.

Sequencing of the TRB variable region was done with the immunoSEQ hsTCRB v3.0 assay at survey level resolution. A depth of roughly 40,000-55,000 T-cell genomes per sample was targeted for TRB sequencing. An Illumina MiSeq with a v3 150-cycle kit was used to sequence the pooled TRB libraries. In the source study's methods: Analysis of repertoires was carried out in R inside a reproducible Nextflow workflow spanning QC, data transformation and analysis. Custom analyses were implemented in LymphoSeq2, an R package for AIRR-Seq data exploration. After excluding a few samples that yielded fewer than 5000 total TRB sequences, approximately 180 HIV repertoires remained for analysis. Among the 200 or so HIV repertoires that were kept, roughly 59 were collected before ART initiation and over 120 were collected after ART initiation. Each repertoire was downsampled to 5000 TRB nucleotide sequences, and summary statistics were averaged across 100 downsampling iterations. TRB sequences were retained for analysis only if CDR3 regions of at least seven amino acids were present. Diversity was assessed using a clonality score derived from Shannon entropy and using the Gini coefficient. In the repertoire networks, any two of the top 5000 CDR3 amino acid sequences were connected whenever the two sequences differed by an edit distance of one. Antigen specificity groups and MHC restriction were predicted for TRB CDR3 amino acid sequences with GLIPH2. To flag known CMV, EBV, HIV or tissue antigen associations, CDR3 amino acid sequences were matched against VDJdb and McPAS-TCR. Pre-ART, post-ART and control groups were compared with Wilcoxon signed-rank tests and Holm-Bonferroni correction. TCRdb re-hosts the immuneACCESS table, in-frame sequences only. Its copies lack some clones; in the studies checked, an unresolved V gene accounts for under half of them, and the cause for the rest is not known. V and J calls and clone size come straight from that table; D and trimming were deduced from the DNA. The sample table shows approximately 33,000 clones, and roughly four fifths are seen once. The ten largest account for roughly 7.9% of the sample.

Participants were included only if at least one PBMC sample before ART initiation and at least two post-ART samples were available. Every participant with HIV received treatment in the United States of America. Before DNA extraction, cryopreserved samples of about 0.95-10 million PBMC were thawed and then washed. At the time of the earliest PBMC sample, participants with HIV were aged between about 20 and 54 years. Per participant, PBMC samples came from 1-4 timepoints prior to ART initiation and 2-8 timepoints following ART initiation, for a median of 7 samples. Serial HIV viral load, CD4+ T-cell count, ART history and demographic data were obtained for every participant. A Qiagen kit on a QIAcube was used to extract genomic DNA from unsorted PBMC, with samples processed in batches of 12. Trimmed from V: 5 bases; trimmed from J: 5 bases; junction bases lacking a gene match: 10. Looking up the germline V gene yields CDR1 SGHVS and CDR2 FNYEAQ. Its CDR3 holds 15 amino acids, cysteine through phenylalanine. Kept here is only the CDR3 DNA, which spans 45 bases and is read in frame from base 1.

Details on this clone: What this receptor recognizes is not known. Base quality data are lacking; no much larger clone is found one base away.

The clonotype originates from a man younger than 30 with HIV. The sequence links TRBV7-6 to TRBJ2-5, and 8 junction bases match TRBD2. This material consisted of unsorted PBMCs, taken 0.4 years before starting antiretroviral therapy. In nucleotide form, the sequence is TGTGCCAGCAGCCCGCGGGGGGCTGGACGGGAGACCCAGTACTTC. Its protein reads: CASSPRGAGRETQYF. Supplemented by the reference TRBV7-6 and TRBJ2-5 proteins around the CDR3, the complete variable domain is GAGVSQSPRYKVTKRGQDVALRCDPISGHVSLYWYRQALGQGPEFLTYFNYEAQQDKSGLPNDRFSAERPEGSISTLTIQRTEQRDSAMYRCASSPRGAGRETQYFGPGTRLLVL.